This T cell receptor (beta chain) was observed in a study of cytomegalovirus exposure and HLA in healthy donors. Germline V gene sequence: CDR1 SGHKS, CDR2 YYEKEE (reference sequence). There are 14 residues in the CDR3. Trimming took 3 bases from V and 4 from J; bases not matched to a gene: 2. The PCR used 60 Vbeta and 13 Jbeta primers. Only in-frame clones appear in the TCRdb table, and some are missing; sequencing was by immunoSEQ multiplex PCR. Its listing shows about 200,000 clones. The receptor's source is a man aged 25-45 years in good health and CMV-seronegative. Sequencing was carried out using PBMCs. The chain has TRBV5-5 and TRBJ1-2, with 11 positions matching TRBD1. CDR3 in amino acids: CASSWGTGGYGYTF. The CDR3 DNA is TGTGCCAGCAGCTGGGGGACAGGGGGCTATGGCTACACCTTC.